One and the same sample provided the 2 T cell receptor beta chains below, sequenced in a study of technical replicates of blood from a few donors. Using immunoSEQ multiplex PCR, the repertoire was profiled, and TCRdb retains in-frame clones only, with some absent. The profile shows tens of thousands of clones, 95% to 98% of them singletons. The sample was T cells isolated from PBMCs. These receptors all stem from a human donor in good health.

The chain uses TRBV19 and TRBJ1-5; D is ambiguous. Looked up from germline, CDR1 is LNHDA and CDR2 is SQIVND (reference sequence). The V and J ends lost 3 bases and 3 bases respectively, with 15 bases between them. This CDR3 region has 16 residues. The CDR3 reads CASSIAEQYYNQPQHF. The CDR3 DNA reads as TGTGCCAGTAGTATTGCCGAACAGTATTACAATCAGCCCCAGCATTTT.

V gene TRBV9 combines with J gene TRBJ2-7; maybe TRBD1 (5 bases). This CDR3 spans 13 amino acids. V was trimmed by 0 bases and J by 3 bases, leaving 7 bases between them. The germline CDR1 and CDR2 sequences are SGDLS and YYNGEE. CDR3 bases: TGTGCCAGCAGCGTAGGGGGCAGCTACGAGCAGTACTTC. It is translated as CASSVGGSYEQYF.